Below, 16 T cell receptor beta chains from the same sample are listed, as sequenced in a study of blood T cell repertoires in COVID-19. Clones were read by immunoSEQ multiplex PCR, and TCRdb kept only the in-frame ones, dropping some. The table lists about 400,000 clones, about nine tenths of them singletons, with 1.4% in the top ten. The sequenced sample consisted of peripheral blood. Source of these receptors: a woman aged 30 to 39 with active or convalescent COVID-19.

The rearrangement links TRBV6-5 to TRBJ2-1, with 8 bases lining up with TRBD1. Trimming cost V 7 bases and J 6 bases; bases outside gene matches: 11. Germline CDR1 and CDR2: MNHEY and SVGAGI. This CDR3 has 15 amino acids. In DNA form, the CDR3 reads TGTGCCAGCATGGTGGACAGGGTTCCCTCCAATGAGCAGTTCTTC. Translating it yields CASMVDRVPSNEQFF.

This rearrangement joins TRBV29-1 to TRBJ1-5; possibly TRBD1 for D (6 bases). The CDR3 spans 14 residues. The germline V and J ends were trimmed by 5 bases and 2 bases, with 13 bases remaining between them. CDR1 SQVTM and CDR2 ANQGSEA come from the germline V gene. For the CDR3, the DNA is TGCAGCGTTTCACAGGGTGGAGGCAATCAGCCCCAGCATTTT. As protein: CSVSQGGGNQPQHF.

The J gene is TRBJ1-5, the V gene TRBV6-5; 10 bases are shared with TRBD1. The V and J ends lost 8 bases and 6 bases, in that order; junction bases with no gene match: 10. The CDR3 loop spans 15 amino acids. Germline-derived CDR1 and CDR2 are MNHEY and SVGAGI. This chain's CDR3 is CASGLGTGVIQPQHF. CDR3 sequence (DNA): TGTGCCAGCGGACTTGGGACAGGGGTAATTCAGCCCCAGCATTTT.

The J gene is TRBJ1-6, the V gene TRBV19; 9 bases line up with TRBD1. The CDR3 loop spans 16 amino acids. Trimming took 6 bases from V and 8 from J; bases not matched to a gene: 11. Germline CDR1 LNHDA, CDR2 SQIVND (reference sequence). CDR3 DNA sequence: TGTGCCAGTAGGGACGCGCCGGGACAGGGCTATTCACCCCTCCACTTT. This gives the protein CASRDAPGQGYSPLHF.

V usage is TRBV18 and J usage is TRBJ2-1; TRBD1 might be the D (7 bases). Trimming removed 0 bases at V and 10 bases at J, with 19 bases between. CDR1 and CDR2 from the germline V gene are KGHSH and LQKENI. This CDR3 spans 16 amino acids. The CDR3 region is CASSPPGGGLPGEQFF. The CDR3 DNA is TGTGCCAGCTCACCACCTGGAGGGGGCCTACCCGGGGAGCAGTTCTTC.

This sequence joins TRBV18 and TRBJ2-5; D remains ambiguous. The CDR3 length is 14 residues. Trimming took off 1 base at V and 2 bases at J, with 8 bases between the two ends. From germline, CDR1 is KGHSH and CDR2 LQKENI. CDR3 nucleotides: TGTGCCAGCTCACCACTGGAGACGCAAGAGACCCAGTACTTC. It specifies CASSPLETQETQYF.

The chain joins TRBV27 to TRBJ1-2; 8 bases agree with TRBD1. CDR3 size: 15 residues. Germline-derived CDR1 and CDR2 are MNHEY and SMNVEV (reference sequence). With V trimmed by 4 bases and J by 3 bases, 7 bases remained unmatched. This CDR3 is CASSSPATGDYGYTF. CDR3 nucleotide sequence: TGTGCCAGCAGTTCCCCAGCGACAGGGGACTATGGCTACACCTTC.

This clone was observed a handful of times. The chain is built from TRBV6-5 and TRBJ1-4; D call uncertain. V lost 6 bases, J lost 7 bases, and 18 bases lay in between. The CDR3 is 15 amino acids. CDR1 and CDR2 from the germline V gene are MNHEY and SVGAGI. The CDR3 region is CASSPTTGTFEKLFF. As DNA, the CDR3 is TGTGCCAGCAGCCCCACTACGGGTACTTTTGAAAAACTGTTTTTT.

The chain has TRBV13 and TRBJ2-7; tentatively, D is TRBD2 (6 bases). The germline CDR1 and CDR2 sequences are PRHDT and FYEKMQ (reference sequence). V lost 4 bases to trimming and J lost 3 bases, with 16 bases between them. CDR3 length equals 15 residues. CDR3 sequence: CASSYKPGLSYEQYF. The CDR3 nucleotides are TGTGCCAGCAGCTATAAACCGGGACTGAGCTACGAGCAGTACTTC.

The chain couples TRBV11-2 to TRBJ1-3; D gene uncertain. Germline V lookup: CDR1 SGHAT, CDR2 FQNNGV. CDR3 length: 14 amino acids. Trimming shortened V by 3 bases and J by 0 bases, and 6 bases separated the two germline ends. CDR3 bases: TGTGCCAGCAGCTTCGAGGGCTCTGGAAACACCATATATTTT. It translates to CASSFEGSGNTIYF.

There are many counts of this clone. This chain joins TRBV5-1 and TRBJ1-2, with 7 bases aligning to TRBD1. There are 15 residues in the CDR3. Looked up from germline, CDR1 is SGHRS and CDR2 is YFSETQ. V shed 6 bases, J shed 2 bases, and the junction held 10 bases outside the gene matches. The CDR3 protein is CASTFGAGGNYGYTF. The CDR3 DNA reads TGCGCCAGCACCTTCGGGGCAGGGGGGAACTATGGCTACACCTTC. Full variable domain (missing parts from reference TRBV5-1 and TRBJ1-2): KAGVTQTPRYLIKTRGQQVTLSCSPISGHRSVSWYQQTPGQGLQFLFEYFSETQRNKGNFPGRFSGRQFSNSRSEMNVSTLELGDSALYLCASTFGAGGNYGYTFGSGTRLTVV.

The CDR3 DNA follows: TGTGCCAGCAGCTTTAGAACCGGGACAGGGGGAAGCGGGCAGTACTTC. This sequence encodes CASSFRTGTGGSGQYF. The genes are TRBV3-1 (or the pseudogene TRBV3-2) and TRBJ2-7, with 11 bases identical to TRBD1. The CDR3 extends over 16 amino acids. V lost 5 bases, J lost 9 bases, and 15 bases stayed unmatched. In germline, CDR1 is LGHDT, CDR2 YNNKEL (reference sequence).

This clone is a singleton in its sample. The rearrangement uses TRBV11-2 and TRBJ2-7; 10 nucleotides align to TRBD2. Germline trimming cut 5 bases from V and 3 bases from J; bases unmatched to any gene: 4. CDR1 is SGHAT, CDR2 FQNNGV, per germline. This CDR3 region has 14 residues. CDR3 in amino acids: CASSPASGSYEQYF. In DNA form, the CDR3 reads TGTGCCAGCAGCCCCGCTAGCGGGAGCTACGAGCAGTACTTC.

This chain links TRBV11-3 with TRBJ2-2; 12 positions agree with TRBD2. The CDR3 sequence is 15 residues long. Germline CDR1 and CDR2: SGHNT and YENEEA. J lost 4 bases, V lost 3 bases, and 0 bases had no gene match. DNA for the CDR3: TGTGCCAGCAGCTTGACTAGCGGGAGCACCGGGGAGCTGTTTTTT. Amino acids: CASSLTSGSTGELFF.

The CDR3 DNA is TGCGCCAGCAGCTGGGGGGTGAACACTGAAGCTTTCTTT. It is translated as CASSWGVNTEAFF. V gene TRBV5-1 combines with J gene TRBJ1-1, with TRBD1 as a possible D gene (5 bases). Germline values: CDR1 SGHRS, CDR2 YFSETQ. V dropped 3 bases and J dropped 0 bases, with 6 bases sitting between them. The CDR3 is 13 residues long. Complete variable domain (other parts from reference TRBV5-1 and TRBJ1-1): KAGVTQTPRYLIKTRGQQVTLSCSPISGHRSVSWYQQTPGQGLQFLFEYFSETQRNKGNFPGRFSGRQFSNSRSEMNVSTLELGDSALYLCASSWGVNTEAFFGQGTRLTVV.

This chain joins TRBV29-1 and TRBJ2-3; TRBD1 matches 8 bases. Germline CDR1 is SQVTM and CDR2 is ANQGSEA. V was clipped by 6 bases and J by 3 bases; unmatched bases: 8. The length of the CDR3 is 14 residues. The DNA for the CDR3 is TGCAGCGTGGCCCGGGGACAGGCTACAGATACGCAGTATTTT. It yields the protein CSVARGQATDTQYF.